The 25 T cell receptor beta chains given below trace back to one sample, sequenced in a study of T cell repertoires in cytomegalovirus infection. Via MiXCR, TCRdb re-called the reads, giving one row per CDR3 protein. This sample has around 740,000 distinct CDR3 sequences; approximately 34% occur once, and the top ten carry 2.8%. Sequenced material: PBMCs. The receptor source for this set is a human donor in good health (CMV status not recorded). Some clones in this sample may be carry-over from other donors' samples.

The chain is built from TRBV20-1 and TRBJ1-6; 11 nucleotides match TRBD1. With V trimmed by 4 bases and J by 9 bases, 8 bases remained unmatched. The CDR3 spans 15 residues. CDR1 is DFQATT, CDR2 SNEGSKA, per germline (reference sequence). CDR3 residues: CSANTDRGLGSPLHF. CDR3 DNA sequence: TGCAGTGCTAATACGGACAGGGGGCTCGGTTCACCCCTCCACTTT.

The chain couples TRBV28 to TRBJ2-6; D is uncertain. CDR1 and CDR2 from the germline V gene are MDHEN and SYDVKM. Trimming took off 7 bases at V and 4 bases at J, with 17 bases between the two ends. This CDR3 comprises 16 residues. CDR3: CASTSWAEMGANVLTF. CDR3 nucleotide sequence: TGTGCCAGCACCTCCTGGGCGGAAATGGGGGCCAACGTCCTGACTTTC.

This clonotype was seen at least ten times. This sequence joins TRBV7-8 and TRBJ2-3; the D is unclear. The CDR3 covers 16 residues. CDR1 is SGHVS and CDR2 is FQNEAQ in the germline V gene. V lost 5 bases and J lost 0, with 15 bases in between. The CDR3 sequence: CASSKIQYPSTDTQYF. The CDR3 DNA reads as TGTGCCAGCAGCAAAATACAATATCCTAGCACAGATACGCAGTATTTT. Together with reference TRBV7-8 and TRBJ2-3, the CDR3 gives the full variable domain: GAGVSQSPRYKVAKRGQDVALRCDPISGHVSLFWYQQALGQGPEFLTYFQNEAQLDKSGLPSDRFFAERPEGSVSTLKIQRTQQEDSAVYLCASSKIQYPSTDTQYFGPGTRLTVL.

The genes are TRBV29-1 and TRBJ2-1; D perhaps matches TRBD1 (6 bases). CDR1 SQVTM and CDR2 ANQGSEA come from the germline V gene. Trimming took 4 bases from V and 2 from J, leaving 18 bases between them. The CDR3 sequence is 16 residues long. The CDR3 loop is CSVVQRGRLAYNEQFF. CDR3 nucleotides: TGCAGCGTTGTTCAAAGGGGGAGATTGGCCTACAATGAGCAGTTCTTC.

This clonotype was seen repeatedly, ten times or more. The gene calls are TRBV28 and TRBJ1-2; D perhaps matches TRBD1 (6 bases). The V gene lost 6 bases and the J gene lost 8 bases, with 16 bases spanning the gap. Germline V gene lookup returns CDR1 MDHEN and CDR2 SYDVKM. The CDR3 covers 13 residues. The CDR3 coding sequence is TGTGCCAGCAGCCAAGGGGGGGTTGGGGGCTACACCTTC. Protein product: CASSQGGVGGYTF.

This clonotype was recorded a few times. The rearrangement joins TRBV6-1 to TRBJ1-5; TRBD1 aligns across 7 bases. Germline V gene data show CDR1 as MNHNS and CDR2 as SASEGT. CDR3 length equals 19 residues. J was trimmed by 0 bases and V by 1 base; bases with no gene match: 12. The chain's CDR3 is CASSEVLGQRLYSNQPQHF. In DNA, the CDR3 is TGTGCCAGCAGTGAAGTACTGGGACAGCGCCTTTATAGCAATCAGCCCCAGCATTTT.

CDR3 DNA sequence: TGTGCCAGCAGCTTAGTTGGGCACGGGGTCGGCGAGACCCAGTACTTC. Encoded protein: CASSLVGHGVGETQYF. The rearrangement links TRBV11-2 to TRBJ2-5; tentatively, D is TRBD2 (5 bases). The CDR3 runs 16 residues. Deletions cut 1 base from V and 5 bases from J, with 17 bases between. CDR1 and CDR2 from the germline V gene are SGHAT and FQNNGV.

A note on this clonotype: The junction differs from germline at one of its ends, possibly a read error. The V gene is TRBV6-1, the J gene TRBJ1-1, with D unresolved. Germline values: CDR1 MNHNS, CDR2 SASEGT. This CDR3 region has 13 residues. The DNA of the CDR3 is TGTGCCAGCCGTGAAACAGTAGACACTGAAGCTTTCTTT. Translation: CASRETVDTEAFF.

This clonotype appeared once. The chain uses TRBV7-2 and TRBJ1-6, with 12 bases aligning to TRBD1. CDR1 SGHTA and CDR2 FQGNSA come from the germline V gene. This CDR3 comprises 20 residues. The V gene end was trimmed by 0 bases and the J gene end by 8 bases; junction bases not matched to a gene: 14. The CDR3 spells CASSLARFRDRGRSDSPLHF. CDR3 sequence (DNA): TGTGCCAGCAGCTTAGCGCGTTTCCGGGACAGGGGGCGAAGTGATTCACCCCTCCACTTT. The whole variable domain, remainder taken from reference TRBV7-2 and TRBJ1-6, is GAGVSQSPSNKVTEKGKDVELRCDPISGHTALYWYRQSLGQGLEFLIYFQGNSAPDKSGLPSDRFSAERTGGSVSTLTIQRTQQEDSAVYLCASSLARFRDRGRSDSPLHFGNGTRLTVT.

The sample holds one count of this clonotype. The V and J genes are TRBV6-2 or TRBV6-3 and TRBJ2-4; D may be TRBD2 (5 bases). The germline gives CDR1 MNHEY, CDR2 SVGEGT. This CDR3 region has 14 residues. V lost 7 bases and J 0 bases, leaving 10 bases between the germline ends. CDR3 amino acids: CASNLSGAKNIQYF. Here the CDR3 DNA reads TGTGCCAGCAACCTAAGCGGAGCCAAAAACATTCAGTACTTC.

The CDR3: CSAGAGITDTQYF. In nucleotides, the CDR3 is TGCAGTGCTGGAGCGGGGATCACAGATACGCAGTATTTT. The genes are TRBV20-1 and TRBJ2-3; 7 nucleotides match TRBD2. Trimming removed 5 bases from V and 2 bases from J; junction bases left unmatched: 4. This CDR3 is 13 amino acids long. The germline CDR1 and CDR2 sequences are DFQATT and SNEGSKA (reference sequence).

CDR3 DNA sequence: TGTGCCAGCAGTCCCGACAGGGGGAGATCTAAGGAGGGCTACACCTTC. This sequence encodes CASSPDRGRSKEGYTF. The chain joins TRBV27 to TRBJ1-2, with 9 bases lining up with TRBD1. Germline V gene sequence: CDR1 MNHEY, CDR2 SMNVEV (reference sequence). V was clipped by 5 bases and J by 8 bases; unmatched bases: 15. This CDR3 has 16 amino acids.

On this clonotype itself: The CDR3 does not end in the conserved phenylalanine or tryptophan, so this is likely a read error. The chain carries TRBV4-2 and TRBJ1-2, with 7 bases matching TRBD1. This CDR3 contains 13 residues. V lost 3 bases to trimming and J lost 10 bases; unmatched junction nucleotides: 8. Germline V gives CDR1 LGHNA, CDR2 YNFKEQ. The CDR3 sequence: CASSHGQAVDYTL. CDR3 in DNA: TGTGCCAGCAGCCACGGACAGGCGGTGGACTACACCTTA.

This chain links TRBV5-6 with TRBJ1-1, with D unresolved. Germline CDR1 and CDR2: SGHDT and YYEEEE. The CDR3 length is 13 residues. The V and J ends lost 0 bases and 11 bases respectively, with 14 bases between them. Here the CDR3 reads CASSLAATGEAFF. DNA for the CDR3: TGTGCCAGCAGCTTGGCAGCCACCGGAGAGGCTTTCTTT.

This clonotype appeared a few times. This chain uses TRBV19 with TRBJ1-2; possible D gene TRBD1, 6 bases. The V gene's germline CDR1 is LNHDA and CDR2 SQIVND (reference sequence). The V and J ends lost 5 bases and 1 base respectively, with 23 bases between them. The CDR3 extends over 18 amino acids. The CDR3 DNA sequence: TGTGCCAGTAGTCGTGCCGGGACAAAGCACCCTCATAACTATGGCTACACCTTC. Amino acids: CASSRAGTKHPHNYGYTF.

The chain's CDR3 is CASSLVTEIRSEQFF. The CDR3 nucleotides are TGTGCCAGCAGTTTAGTGACCGAAATACGAAGTGAGCAGTTCTTC. This sequence joins TRBV27 and TRBJ2-1; no reliable D call. V lost 2 bases, J lost 9 bases, and 17 bases lay in between. This CDR3 is built from 15 residues. Germline-derived CDR1 and CDR2 are MNHEY and SMNVEV (reference sequence).

This clonotype has only a few counts. CDR3 amino acids: CASSLLRTGYSNQPQHF. In nucleotides, the CDR3 is TGTGCCAGCTCCCTTCTTAGAACGGGCTATAGCAATCAGCCCCAGCATTTT. V usage is TRBV12-3 or TRBV12-4 and J usage is TRBJ1-5; D ambiguous. This CDR3 comprises 17 residues. V gave up 8 bases and J gave up 0 bases, with 20 bases separating them.

The V gene is TRBV4-3, the J gene TRBJ2-7; D possibly corresponds to TRBD2 (7 bases). The CDR3 loop spans 15 amino acids. The V gene lost 1 base and the J gene lost 7 bases, with 17 bases spanning the gap. CDR1 and CDR2 (germline): LGHNA, YSLEER. CDR3 region: CASSQAGGGAGEQYF. CDR3 nucleotides: TGCGCCAGCAGCCAAGCGGGGGGCGGGGCTGGGGAGCAGTACTTC.

In its sample, this clonotype was seen a few times. The rearrangement links TRBV4-1 to TRBJ1-2, with no clear D. The V end was cut by 0 bases, the J end by 7 bases, with 15 bases between. The CDR3 is 15 amino acids. Germline V lookup: CDR1 MGHRA, CDR2 YSYEKL. This CDR3 is CASSQDQISRRGYTF. DNA for the CDR3: TGCGCCAGCAGCCAAGATCAAATTTCTCGGCGTGGCTACACCTTC.

The genes are TRBV20-1 and TRBJ2-1, with 8 bases lining up with TRBD2. Germline V gene sequence: CDR1 DFQATT, CDR2 SNEGSKA (reference sequence). The CDR3 runs to 17 residues. V lost 5 bases and J lost 6; bases outside the gene matches: 18. CDR3 in DNA: TGCAGTGCTCCCAAGCGACCCTCCGGACTAGCAGGCAATGAGCAGTTCTTC. As protein: CSAPKRPSGLAGNEQFF.

The rearrangement uses TRBV7-8 and TRBJ2-2; D might be TRBD2 (5 bases). Germline CDR1 SGHVS, CDR2 FQNEAQ. The CDR3 contains 14 residues. With 6 bases removed from V and 8 bases from J, the gap between germline ends came to 16 bases. In DNA, the CDR3 is TGTGCCAGCAGGTCTATGAGGGCCGTTGGGGAGCTGTTTTTT. It specifies CASRSMRAVGELFF.

The chain couples TRBV2 to TRBJ2-7; D remains ambiguous. The V end was cut by 6 bases, the J end by 7 bases, with 19 bases between. The CDR3 extends over 14 amino acids. Germline CDR1 is SNHLY and CDR2 is FYNNEI. The CDR3 DNA reads as TGTGCCAGCAGCTACTTCCCCCGGGCGGTGGAGCAGTACTTC. It translates to CASSYFPRAVEQYF. Full variable domain (missing parts from reference TRBV2 and TRBJ2-7): EPEVTQTPSHQVTQMGQEVILRCVPISNHLYFYWYRQILGQKVEFLVSFYNNEISEKSEIFDDQFSVERPDGSNFTLKIRSTKLEDSAMYFCASSYFPRAVEQYFGPGTRLTVT.

This clonotype was observed a few times. This chain connects TRBV4-1 to TRBJ2-6; D is unclear. The CDR3 length is 17 residues. Germline V lookup: CDR1 MGHRA, CDR2 YSYEKL. Trimming shortened V by 1 base and J by 2 bases, and 12 bases separated the two germline ends. The CDR3 here is CASSQARAAAGANVLTF. CDR3 in DNA: TGCGCCAGCAGCCAAGCTCGGGCGGCAGCTGGGGCCAACGTCCTGACTTTC.

This clonotype occurred a few times. The rearrangement links TRBV6-2 or TRBV6-3 to TRBJ2-7, with 8 bases lining up with TRBD2. Looked up from germline, CDR1 is MNHEY and CDR2 is SVGEGT. The CDR3 is 13 amino acids. V was pared by 10 bases and J by 3 bases, with 8 bases of the junction left unmatched. Here the CDR3 DNA reads TGTGCCACCACGGAAAGCGGGGGCTACGAGCAGTACTTC. Translating it yields CATTESGGYEQYF.

The genes are TRBV28 and TRBJ1-2, with 8 bases that match TRBD1. Losses at the gene ends were 5 bases for V and 8 bases for J; bases not matched to a gene: 7. Germline CDR1 is MDHEN and CDR2 is SYDVKM. CDR3 length equals 13 residues. In DNA, the CDR3 is TGTGCCAGCAGTGTGTCGACAGGGGCAGGCTACACCTTC. Amino acid sequence: CASSVSTGAGYTF.